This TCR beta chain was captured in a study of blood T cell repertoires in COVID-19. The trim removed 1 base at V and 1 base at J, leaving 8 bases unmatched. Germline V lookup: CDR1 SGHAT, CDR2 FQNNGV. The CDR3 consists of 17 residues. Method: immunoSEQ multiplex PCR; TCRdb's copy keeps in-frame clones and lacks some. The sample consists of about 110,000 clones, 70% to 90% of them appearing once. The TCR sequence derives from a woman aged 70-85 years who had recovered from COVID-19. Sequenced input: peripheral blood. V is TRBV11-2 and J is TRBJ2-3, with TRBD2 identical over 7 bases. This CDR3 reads CASSLVWASGRTDTQYF. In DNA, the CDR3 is TGTGCCAGCAGCTTAGTTTGGGCTAGCGGACGCACAGATACGCAGTATTTT.